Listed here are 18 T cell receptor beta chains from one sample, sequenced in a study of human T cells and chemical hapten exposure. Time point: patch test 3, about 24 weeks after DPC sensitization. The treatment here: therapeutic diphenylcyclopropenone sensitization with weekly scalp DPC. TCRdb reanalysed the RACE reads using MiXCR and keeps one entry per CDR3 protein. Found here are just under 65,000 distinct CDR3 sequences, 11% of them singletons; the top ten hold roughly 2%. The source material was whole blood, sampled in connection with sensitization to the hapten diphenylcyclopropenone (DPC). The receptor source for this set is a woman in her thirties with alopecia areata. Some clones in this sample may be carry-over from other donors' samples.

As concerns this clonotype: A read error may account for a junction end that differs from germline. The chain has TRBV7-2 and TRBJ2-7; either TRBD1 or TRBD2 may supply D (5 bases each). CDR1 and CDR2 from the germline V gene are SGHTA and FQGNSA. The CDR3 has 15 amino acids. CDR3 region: CASSLAGARSYEQYF. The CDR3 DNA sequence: TGTGCCAGCAGCTTAGCCGGGGCCCGGTCCTATGAGCAGTACTTC.

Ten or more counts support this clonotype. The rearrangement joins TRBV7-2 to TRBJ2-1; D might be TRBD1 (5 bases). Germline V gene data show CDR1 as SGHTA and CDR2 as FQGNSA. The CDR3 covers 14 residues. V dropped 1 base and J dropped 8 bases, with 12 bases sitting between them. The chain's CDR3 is CASSLVVARDEQFF. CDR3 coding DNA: TGTGCCAGCAGCTTAGTTGTAGCCAGGGATGAGCAGTTCTTC.

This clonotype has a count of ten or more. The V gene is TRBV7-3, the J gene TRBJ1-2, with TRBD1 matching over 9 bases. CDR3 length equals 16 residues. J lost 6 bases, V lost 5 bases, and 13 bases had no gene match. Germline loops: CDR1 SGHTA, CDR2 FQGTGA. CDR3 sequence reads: CASSPLPGQGVDGYTF. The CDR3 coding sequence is TGTGCCAGCAGCCCCCTTCCGGGACAGGGAGTCGATGGCTACACCTTC.

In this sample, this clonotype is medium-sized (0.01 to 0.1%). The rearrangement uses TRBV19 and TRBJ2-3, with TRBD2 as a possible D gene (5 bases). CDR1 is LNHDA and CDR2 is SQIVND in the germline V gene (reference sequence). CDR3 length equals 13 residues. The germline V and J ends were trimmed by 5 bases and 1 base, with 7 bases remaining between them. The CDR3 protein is CASSLGGTDTQYF. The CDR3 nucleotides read TGTGCCAGTAGTCTCGGGGGCACAGATACGCAGTATTTT.

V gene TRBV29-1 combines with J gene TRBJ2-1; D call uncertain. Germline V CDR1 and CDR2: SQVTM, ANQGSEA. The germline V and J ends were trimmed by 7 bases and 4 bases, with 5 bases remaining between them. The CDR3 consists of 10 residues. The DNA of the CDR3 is TGCAGCGGAGGTTACAATGAGCAGTTCTTC. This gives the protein CSGGYNEQFF.

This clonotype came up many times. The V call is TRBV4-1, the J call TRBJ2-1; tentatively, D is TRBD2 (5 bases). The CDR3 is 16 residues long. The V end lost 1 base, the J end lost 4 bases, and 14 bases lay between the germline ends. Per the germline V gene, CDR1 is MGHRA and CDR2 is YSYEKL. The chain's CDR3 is CASSQVPSRTYNEQFF. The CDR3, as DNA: TGCGCCAGCAGCCAAGTACCTAGCCGTACATACAATGAGCAGTTCTTC.

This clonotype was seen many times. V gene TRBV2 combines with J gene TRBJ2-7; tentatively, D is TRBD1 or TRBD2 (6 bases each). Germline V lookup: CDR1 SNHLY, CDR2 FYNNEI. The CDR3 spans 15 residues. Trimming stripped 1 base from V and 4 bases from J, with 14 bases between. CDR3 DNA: TGTGCCAGCAGTGAAGGCGGGCAGGGGAGGTACGAGCAGTACTTC. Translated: CASSEGGQGRYEQYF.

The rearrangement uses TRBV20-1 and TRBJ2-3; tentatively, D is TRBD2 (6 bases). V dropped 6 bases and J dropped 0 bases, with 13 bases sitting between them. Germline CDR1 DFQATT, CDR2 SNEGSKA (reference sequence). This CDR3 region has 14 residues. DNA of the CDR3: TGCAGTGCGCCGGGACTTTCTAGCACAGATACGCAGTATTTT. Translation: CSAPGLSSTDTQYF.

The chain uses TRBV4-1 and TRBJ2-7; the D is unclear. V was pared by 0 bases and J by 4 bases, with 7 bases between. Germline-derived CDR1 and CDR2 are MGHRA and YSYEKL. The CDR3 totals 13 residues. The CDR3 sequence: CASSQDAAYEQYF. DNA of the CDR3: TGCGCCAGCAGCCAAGATGCAGCGTACGAGCAGTACTTC.

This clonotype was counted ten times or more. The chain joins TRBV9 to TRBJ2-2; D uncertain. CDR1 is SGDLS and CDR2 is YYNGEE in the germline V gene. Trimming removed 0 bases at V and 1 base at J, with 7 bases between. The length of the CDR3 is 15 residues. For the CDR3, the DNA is TGTGCCAGCAGCGTAGTTACGGGGAACACCGGGGAGCTGTTTTTT. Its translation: CASSVVTGNTGELFF.

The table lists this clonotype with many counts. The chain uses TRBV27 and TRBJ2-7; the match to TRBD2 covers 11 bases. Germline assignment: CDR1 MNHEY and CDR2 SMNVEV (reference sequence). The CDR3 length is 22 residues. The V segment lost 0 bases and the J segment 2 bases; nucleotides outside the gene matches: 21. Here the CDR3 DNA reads TGTGCCAGCAGTTTATCCATAAAGCCCGGGACTAGCGGTTACCCCCAACCCTACGAGCAGTACTTC. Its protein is CASSLSIKPGTSGYPQPYEQYF.

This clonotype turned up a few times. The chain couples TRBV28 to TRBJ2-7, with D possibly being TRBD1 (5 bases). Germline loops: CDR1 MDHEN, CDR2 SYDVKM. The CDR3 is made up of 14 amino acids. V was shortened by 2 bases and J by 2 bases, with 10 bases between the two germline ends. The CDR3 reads CASSLRTRPYEQYF. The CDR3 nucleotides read TGTGCCAGCAGTTTAAGGACACGTCCCTACGAGCAGTACTTC.

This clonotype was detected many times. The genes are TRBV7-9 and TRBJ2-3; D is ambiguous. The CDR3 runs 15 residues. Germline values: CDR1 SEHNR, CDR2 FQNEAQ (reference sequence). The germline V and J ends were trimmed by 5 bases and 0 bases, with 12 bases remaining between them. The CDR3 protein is CASSTSRSSTDTQYF. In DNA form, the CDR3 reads TGTGCCAGCAGCACCTCGAGGAGTAGCACAGATACGCAGTATTTT.

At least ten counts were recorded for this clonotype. The CDR3 DNA is TGTGCCATCTCTATTGGGGCGAGCTCCTACAATGAGCAGTTCTTC. This codes for CAISIGASSYNEQFF. V is TRBV10-3 and J is TRBJ2-1, with a tentative D call TRBD1 (5 bases). Germline V gene sequence: CDR1 ENHRY, CDR2 SYGVKD. The CDR3 spans 15 residues. V was trimmed by 8 bases and J by 0 bases, leaving 14 bases between them.

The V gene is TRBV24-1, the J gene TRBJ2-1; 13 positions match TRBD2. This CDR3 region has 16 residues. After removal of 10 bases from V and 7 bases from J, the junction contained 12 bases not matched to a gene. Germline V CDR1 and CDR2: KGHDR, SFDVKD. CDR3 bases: TGTGCCACGAGACAACCGGGACTAGCGGGACGAAATGAGCAGTTCTTC. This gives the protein CATRQPGLAGRNEQFF.

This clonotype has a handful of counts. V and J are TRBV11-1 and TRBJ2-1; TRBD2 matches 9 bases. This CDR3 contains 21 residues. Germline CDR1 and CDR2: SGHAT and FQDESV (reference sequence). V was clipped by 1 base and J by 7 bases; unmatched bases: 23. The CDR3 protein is CASSLGLRPSGNHWMSNEQFF. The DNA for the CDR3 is TGTGCCAGCAGCTTAGGACTTCGGCCTAGCGGGAACCATTGGATGTCGAATGAGCAGTTCTTC.

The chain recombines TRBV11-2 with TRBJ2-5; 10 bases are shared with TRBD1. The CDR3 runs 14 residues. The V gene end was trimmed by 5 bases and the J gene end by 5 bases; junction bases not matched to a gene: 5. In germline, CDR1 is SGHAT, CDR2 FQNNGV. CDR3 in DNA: TGTGCCAGCAGCGAAGACAGGGGGCGGGAGACCCAGTACTTC. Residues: CASSEDRGRETQYF.

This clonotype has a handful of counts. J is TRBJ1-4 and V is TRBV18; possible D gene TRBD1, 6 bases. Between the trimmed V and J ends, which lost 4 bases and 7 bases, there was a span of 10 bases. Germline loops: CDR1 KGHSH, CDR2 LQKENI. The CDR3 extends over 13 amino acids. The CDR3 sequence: CASSLPGAEKLFF. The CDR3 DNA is TGTGCCAGCTCACTGCCAGGGGCTGAAAAACTGTTTTTT. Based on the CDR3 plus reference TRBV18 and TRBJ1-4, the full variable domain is NAGVMQNPRHLVRRRGQEARLRCSPMKGHSHVYWYRQLPEEGLKFMVYLQKENIIDESGMPKERFSAEFPKEGPSILRIQQVVRGDSAAYFCASSLPGAEKLFFGSGTQLSVL.